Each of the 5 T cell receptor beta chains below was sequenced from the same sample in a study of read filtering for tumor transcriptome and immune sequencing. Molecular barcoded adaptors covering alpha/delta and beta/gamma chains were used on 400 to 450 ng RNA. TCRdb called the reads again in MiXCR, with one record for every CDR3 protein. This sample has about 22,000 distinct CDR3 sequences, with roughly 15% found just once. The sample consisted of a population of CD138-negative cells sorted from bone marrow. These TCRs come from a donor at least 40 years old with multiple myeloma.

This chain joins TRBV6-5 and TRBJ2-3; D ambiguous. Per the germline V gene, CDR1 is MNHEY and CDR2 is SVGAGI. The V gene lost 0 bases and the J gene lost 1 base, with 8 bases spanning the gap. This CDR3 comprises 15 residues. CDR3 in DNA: TGTGCCAGCAGTTACTCGAGCATGGGCACAGATACGCAGTATTTT. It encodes CASSYSSMGTDTQYF.

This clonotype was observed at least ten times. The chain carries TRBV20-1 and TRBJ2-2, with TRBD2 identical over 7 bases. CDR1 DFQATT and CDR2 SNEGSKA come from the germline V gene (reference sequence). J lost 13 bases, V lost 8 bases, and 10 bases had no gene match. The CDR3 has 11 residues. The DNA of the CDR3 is TGCAGTTGGGGGGGAGCCCAGGGGCTGTTTTTT. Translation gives CSWGGAQGLFF.

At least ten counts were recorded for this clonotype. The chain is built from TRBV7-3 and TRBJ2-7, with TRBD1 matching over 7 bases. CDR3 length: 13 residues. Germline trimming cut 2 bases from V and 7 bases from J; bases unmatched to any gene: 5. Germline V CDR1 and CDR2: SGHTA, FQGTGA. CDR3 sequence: CASSLEGGWEQYF. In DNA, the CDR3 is TGTGCCAGCAGCTTAGAAGGGGGCTGGGAGCAGTACTTC.

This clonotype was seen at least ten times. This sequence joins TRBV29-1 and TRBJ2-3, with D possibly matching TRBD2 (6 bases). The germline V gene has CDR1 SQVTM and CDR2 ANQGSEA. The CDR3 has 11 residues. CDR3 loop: CGGSRGDTQYF. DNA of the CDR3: TGCGGGGGGTCCCGCGGGGATACGCAGTATTTT.

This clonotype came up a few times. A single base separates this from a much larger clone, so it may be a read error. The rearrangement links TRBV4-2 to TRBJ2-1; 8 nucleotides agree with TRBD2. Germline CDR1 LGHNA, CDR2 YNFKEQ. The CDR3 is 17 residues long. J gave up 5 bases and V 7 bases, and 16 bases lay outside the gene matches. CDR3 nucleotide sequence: TGTGCCAGCACCTCCACCCCGGGACCAGCGGGGGACAATGAGCAGTTCTTC. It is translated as CASTSTPGPAGDNEQFF.